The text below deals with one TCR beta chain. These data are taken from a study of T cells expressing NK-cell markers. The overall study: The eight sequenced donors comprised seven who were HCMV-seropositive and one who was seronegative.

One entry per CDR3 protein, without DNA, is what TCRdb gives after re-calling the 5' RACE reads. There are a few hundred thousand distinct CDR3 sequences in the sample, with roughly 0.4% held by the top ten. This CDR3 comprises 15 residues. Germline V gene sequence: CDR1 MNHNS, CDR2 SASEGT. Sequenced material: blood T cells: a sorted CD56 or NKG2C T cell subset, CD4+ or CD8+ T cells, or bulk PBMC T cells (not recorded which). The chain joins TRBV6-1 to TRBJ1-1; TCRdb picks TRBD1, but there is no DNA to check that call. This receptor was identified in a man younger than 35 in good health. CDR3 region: CASSPHRELNTEAFF.